The clone carrying this T cell receptor beta chain was seen more than once but under ten times. This sample is drawn from a study of T-cell reconstitution after alpha-beta-depleted transplantation in children. Unique molecular identifiers were used in preparing the TCRbeta library. MiXCR, run by TCRdb on the PCR reads, gives a single entry per CDR3 protein. Here the sample spans some 840,000 distinct CDR3 sequences, 16% being singletons. V shed 4 bases, J shed 6 bases, and the junction held 10 bases outside the gene matches. This CDR3 has 16 amino acids. Germline CDR1 and CDR2: PRHDT and FYEKMQ (reference sequence).

This rearrangement joins TRBV13 to TRBJ2-7, with 12 bases aligning to TRBD2. This specimen was PBMCs, mostly from graft donor cells, taken 360 days after TCRalphabeta/CD19-depleted stem cell transplant. This clonotype originated in a male patient aged 10 to 17 who had a stem cell transplant for acute lymphoblastic leukemia, so the T cells may come from the graft donor. CDR3 sequence reads: CASSSLAGGPSSEQYF. For the CDR3, the DNA is TGTGCCAGCAGCTCCCTAGCGGGAGGGCCCTCTAGCGAGCAGTACTTC.